Listed below are T cell receptor beta chains from one sample, sequenced in a study of control samples from healthy donors and cancer patients. The assay was immunoSEQ multiplex PCR, and TCRdb's table has in-frame clones only and misses some. Of approximately 170,000 clones listed, just over 85% were seen once; the top ten hold roughly 5.3%. Sample: blood. These receptors all come from a woman between 25 and 40 years old in good health. Both conserved end residues are part of each CDR3. Each record gives: D gene, V gene, J gene, CDR3 protein. D genes are given only for firm matches.

d_call: NA; v_call: TRBV20-1; j_call: TRBJ2-7; cdr3_aa: CSASARTTSYEQYF
d_call: NA; v_call: TRBV4-2; j_call: TRBJ1-1; cdr3_aa: CASSQDLPPRTEAFF
d_call: TRBD2; v_call: TRBV28; j_call: TRBJ2-1; cdr3_aa: CASSSLAGYNEQFF
d_call: NA; v_call: TRBV19; j_call: TRBJ1-6; cdr3_aa: CASRGAGYSPLHF
d_call: NA; v_call: TRBV29-1; j_call: TRBJ2-1; cdr3_aa: CSGALSYNEQFF
d_call: NA; v_call: TRBV28; j_call: TRBJ2-1; cdr3_aa: CASTVGHIKVQFF
d_call: TRBD1; v_call: TRBV6-6; j_call: TRBJ1-4; cdr3_aa: CASSYSPGQGGEKLFF
d_call: NA; v_call: TRBV3-1/TRBV3-2; j_call: TRBJ1-3; cdr3_aa: CASSLRGGNTIYF
d_call: TRBD1; v_call: TRBV18; j_call: TRBJ1-2; cdr3_aa: CASSPGQINYGYTF
d_call: TRBD1; v_call: TRBV5-1; j_call: TRBJ2-4; cdr3_aa: CASSSTSGTGGVLAAKNIQYF
d_call: NA; v_call: TRBV10-3; j_call: TRBJ2-3; cdr3_aa: CAISDGSTSTDTQYF
d_call: TRBD1; v_call: TRBV9; j_call: TRBJ2-1; cdr3_aa: CASSVDRGLGREQFF
d_call: NA; v_call: TRBV6-6; j_call: TRBJ1-1; cdr3_aa: CASSYSITSEAFF
d_call: TRBD2; v_call: TRBV10-2; j_call: TRBJ2-4; cdr3_aa: CASHSPTGGGPGNIQYF
d_call: NA; v_call: TRBV7-8; j_call: TRBJ2-1; cdr3_aa: CASSLRGPGPNEQFF
d_call: TRBD1; v_call: TRBV5-1; j_call: TRBJ2-3; cdr3_aa: CASSLGAGTGGDTQYF
d_call: NA; v_call: TRBV27; j_call: TRBJ2-1; cdr3_aa: CASSLFPTSMSDEQFF
d_call: TRBD1; v_call: TRBV6-5; j_call: TRBJ2-3; cdr3_aa: CASGTGSTDTQYF
d_call: NA; v_call: TRBV29-1; j_call: TRBJ1-1; cdr3_aa: CSGQKFTDNTEAFF
d_call: NA; v_call: TRBV7-2; j_call: TRBJ2-7; cdr3_aa: CASSLRGSDTYEQYF
d_call: TRBD1; v_call: TRBV18; j_call: TRBJ2-3; cdr3_aa: CASSPWTGSTDTQYF
d_call: TRBD2; v_call: TRBV5-6; j_call: TRBJ2-3; cdr3_aa: CASSYAGGIDTQYF
d_call: NA; v_call: TRBV5-6; j_call: TRBJ2-7; cdr3_aa: CASSLGVYEQYF
d_call: NA; v_call: TRBV28; j_call: TRBJ1-4; cdr3_aa: CASSRSATNEKLFF
d_call: TRBD1; v_call: TRBV19; j_call: TRBJ1-1; cdr3_aa: CASRGRGLHTEAFF
d_call: NA; v_call: TRBV7-9; j_call: TRBJ1-2; cdr3_aa: CASSSAAGQGTSFYGYTF
d_call: NA; v_call: TRBV21-1; j_call: TRBJ2-7; cdr3_aa: CASLRQREGSEQYF
d_call: TRBD1; v_call: TRBV19; j_call: TRBJ1-4; cdr3_aa: CASRSGTGTEKLFF
d_call: NA; v_call: TRBV7-9; j_call: TRBJ1-2; cdr3_aa: CASSLTGTQDNYGYTF
d_call: NA; v_call: TRBV30; j_call: TRBJ1-2; cdr3_aa: CAWSWGLDYGYTF
d_call: NA; v_call: TRBV6-1; j_call: TRBJ2-1; cdr3_aa: CASSEAVRSEQFF
d_call: NA; v_call: TRBV5-6; j_call: TRBJ2-2; cdr3_aa: CASSFYGWYTGELFF
d_call: TRBD2; v_call: TRBV19; j_call: TRBJ2-3; cdr3_aa: CASSIDGVGREVTQYF
d_call: TRBD1; v_call: TRBV5-4; j_call: TRBJ2-2; cdr3_aa: CASSWVGTGVPGELFF
d_call: NA; v_call: TRBV27; j_call: TRBJ1-5; cdr3_aa: CASSLLGRDQPQHF
d_call: NA; v_call: TRBV6-6; j_call: TRBJ1-5; cdr3_aa: CASTGNSNQPQHF
d_call: TRBD1; v_call: TRBV2; j_call: TRBJ1-1; cdr3_aa: CASIPDRVSGTEAFF
d_call: NA; v_call: TRBV5-1; j_call: TRBJ1-3; cdr3_aa: CASSFRELGVFGNTIYF
d_call: NA; v_call: TRBV7-8; j_call: TRBJ2-6; cdr3_aa: CASSLLAANSGANVLTF
d_call: NA; v_call: TRBV9; j_call: TRBJ2-7; cdr3_aa: CASSVTGAAYEQYF
d_call: TRBD2; v_call: TRBV13; j_call: TRBJ2-1; cdr3_aa: CASSLGPPTSGKNNEQFF
d_call: NA; v_call: TRBV28; j_call: TRBJ2-7; cdr3_aa: CASSVRQIGEQYF
d_call: TRBD2; v_call: TRBV4-2; j_call: TRBJ2-7; cdr3_aa: CASSQASGRSYEQYF
d_call: NA; v_call: TRBV19; j_call: TRBJ1-1; cdr3_aa: CASSIDREGVNTEAFF
d_call: NA; v_call: TRBV28; j_call: TRBJ1-1; cdr3_aa: CASSLMGGTEAFF
d_call: NA; v_call: TRBV5-1; j_call: TRBJ2-3; cdr3_aa: CASSFGLPSADTQYF
d_call: NA; v_call: TRBV28; j_call: TRBJ2-7; cdr3_aa: CASSSPDGYEQYF
d_call: NA; v_call: TRBV5-1; j_call: TRBJ2-1; cdr3_aa: CASSLYGYNEQFF
d_call: NA; v_call: TRBV5-4; j_call: TRBJ2-3; cdr3_aa: CASSERTRQADTQYF
d_call: TRBD1; v_call: TRBV27; j_call: TRBJ1-2; cdr3_aa: CASRATGVVSGYTF
d_call: NA; v_call: TRBV6-1; j_call: TRBJ2-2; cdr3_aa: CASSGDTGAGFVTGELFF
d_call: NA; v_call: TRBV29-1; j_call: TRBJ2-7; cdr3_aa: CSVEGRGGPYEQYF
d_call: TRBD2; v_call: TRBV24-1; j_call: TRBJ2-7; cdr3_aa: CATSDQGLAGKYF
d_call: NA; v_call: TRBV18; j_call: TRBJ2-5; cdr3_aa: CASSPVTGEETQYF
d_call: NA; v_call: TRBV20-1; j_call: TRBJ1-1; cdr3_aa: CSASSDRVTEAFF
d_call: NA; v_call: TRBV7-9; j_call: TRBJ2-1; cdr3_aa: CASSPQTPRSYNEQFF
d_call: TRBD2; v_call: TRBV3-1/TRBV3-2; j_call: TRBJ2-3; cdr3_aa: CASSQSQRESTDTQYF
d_call: NA; v_call: TRBV18; j_call: TRBJ2-2; cdr3_aa: CASSPGGGANTGELFF
d_call: TRBD1; v_call: TRBV2; j_call: TRBJ1-2; cdr3_aa: CASRQGVDGYTF